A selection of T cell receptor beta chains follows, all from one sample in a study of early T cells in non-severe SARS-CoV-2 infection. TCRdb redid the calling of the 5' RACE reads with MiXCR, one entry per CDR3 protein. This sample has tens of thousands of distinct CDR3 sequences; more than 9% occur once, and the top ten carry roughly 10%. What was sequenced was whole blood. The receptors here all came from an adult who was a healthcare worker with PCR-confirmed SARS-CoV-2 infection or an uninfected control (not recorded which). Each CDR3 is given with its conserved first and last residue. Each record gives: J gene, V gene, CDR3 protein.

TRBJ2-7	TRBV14	CASSQTSGVSYEQYF
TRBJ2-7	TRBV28	CASSHRVYEQYF
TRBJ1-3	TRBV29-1	CSVSSGLSGNTIYF
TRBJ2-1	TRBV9	CASSVGGVGSYNEQFF
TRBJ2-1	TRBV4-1	CASSQDARGVTGEQFF
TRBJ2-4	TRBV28	CASSPTTSGGARNIQYF
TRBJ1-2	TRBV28	CASSRQAYPNYGYTF
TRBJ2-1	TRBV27	CASRRRVGTDSYNEQFF
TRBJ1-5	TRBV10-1	CASSEKQGDMVNQPQHF
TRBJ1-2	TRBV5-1	CASSLGTGAYGYTF
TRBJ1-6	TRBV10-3	CAIRQGEGNSPLHF
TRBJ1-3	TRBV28	CASSPPGASSGNTIYF
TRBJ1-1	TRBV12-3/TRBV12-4	CASSSRLGTEAFF
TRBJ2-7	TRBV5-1	CASRSPGTSSGEQYF
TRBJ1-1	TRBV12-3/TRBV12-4	CASGRQNTEAFF
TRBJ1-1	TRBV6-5	CASNSPYLNTEAFF
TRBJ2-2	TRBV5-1	CASSYPEGSTGELFF
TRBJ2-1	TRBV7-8	CASSPGAGPPIYNEQFF
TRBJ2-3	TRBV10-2	CASTQGTQYF
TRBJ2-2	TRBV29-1	CSVSTTTSTTGELFF
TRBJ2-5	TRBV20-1	CSALGQGGIGETQYF
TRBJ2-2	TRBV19	CASSLDRDSRTGELFF
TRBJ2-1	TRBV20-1	CSATPGVVSYNEQFF
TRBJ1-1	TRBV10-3	CAISPLGGEAFF
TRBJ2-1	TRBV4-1	CASSQDLAPFRTVVNEQFF
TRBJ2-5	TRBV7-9	CASSRGTALQETQYF
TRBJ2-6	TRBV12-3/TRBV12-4	CASSTRTGSSGANVLTF
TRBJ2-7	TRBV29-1	CSEIGPAETYEQYF
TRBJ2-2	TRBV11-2	CASSSASGYTGELFF
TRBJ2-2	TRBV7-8	CASSLQASGDTGELFF
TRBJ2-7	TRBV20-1	CSARISGRRYEQYF
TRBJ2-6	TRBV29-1	CGTGSSGANVLTF
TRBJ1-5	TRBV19	CASSAPTGYSNQPQHF
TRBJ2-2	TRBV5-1	CASSLPGELFF
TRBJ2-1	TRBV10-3	CAISERLAEYNEQFF
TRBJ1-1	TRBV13	CASSAVTRASEAFF
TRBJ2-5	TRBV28	CASSQTSGRASETQYF
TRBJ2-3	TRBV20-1	CSASGLHTDTQYF
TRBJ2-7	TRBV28	CASSSFVENRYEQYF
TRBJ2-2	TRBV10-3	CATTGGGANTGELFF
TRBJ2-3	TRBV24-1	CATSGQGSSTDTQYF
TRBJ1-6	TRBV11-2	CASSPRTANSPLHF
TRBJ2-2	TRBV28	CASSLWGQGTNTGELFF
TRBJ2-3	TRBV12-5	CASGSGTAYTDTQYF
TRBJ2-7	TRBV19	CASSRSGTNEQYF
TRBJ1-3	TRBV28	CASRRTGEGNTIYF
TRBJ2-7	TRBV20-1	CSARSRASGRIGYEQYF